The clone carrying this T cell receptor beta chain was seen only a few times. The CDR3 spans 15 residues. Deletions cut 7 bases from V and 8 bases from J, with 20 bases between. The germline gives CDR1 SEHNR, CDR2 FQNEAQ (reference sequence). The entry originates in a study of blood T cells in healthy people across ages. A J-beta primer mix and a sample-barcoded 5' primer were used in a second PCR of roughly 6 to 11 cycles. TCRdb analysed the 5' RACE reads with MiXCR anew, one entry per CDR3 protein. The repertoire consists of 800,000 to 950,000 distinct CDR3 sequences, with about 27% occurring once and the leading ten covering more than 8.5%. This sample also belongs to another study, concerning T cells of mothers and their children.

V and J are TRBV7-9 and TRBJ1-4; D may be TRBD1 (6 bases). Material for sequencing was blood. The TCR originated in a woman aged 40 to 50 in good health. The CDR3 region has the DNA TGTGCCAGCACCCGCAGGGGAGCAGGGGACGAAAAACTGTTTTTT. Translated: CASTRRGAGDEKLFF.